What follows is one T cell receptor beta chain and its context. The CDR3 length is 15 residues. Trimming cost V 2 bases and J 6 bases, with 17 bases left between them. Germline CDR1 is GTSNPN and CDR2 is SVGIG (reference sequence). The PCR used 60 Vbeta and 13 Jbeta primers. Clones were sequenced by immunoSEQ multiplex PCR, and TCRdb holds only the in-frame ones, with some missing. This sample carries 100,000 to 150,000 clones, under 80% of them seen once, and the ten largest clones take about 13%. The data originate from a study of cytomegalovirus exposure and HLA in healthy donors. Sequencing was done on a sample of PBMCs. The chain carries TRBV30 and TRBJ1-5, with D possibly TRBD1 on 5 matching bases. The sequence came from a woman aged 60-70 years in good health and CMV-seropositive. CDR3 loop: CAWSPRPRAGQPQHF. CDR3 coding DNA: TGTGCCTGGAGTCCAAGGCCCAGGGCAGGTCAGCCCCAGCATTTT.